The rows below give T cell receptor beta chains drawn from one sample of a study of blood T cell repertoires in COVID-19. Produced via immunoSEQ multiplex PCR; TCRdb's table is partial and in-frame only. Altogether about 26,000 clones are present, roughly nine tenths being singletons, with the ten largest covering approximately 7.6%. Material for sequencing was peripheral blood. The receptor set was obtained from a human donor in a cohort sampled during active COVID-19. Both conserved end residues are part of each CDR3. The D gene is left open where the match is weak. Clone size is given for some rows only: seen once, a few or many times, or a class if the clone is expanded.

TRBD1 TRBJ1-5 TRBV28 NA TGTGCCAGCAGCCCCCTCGGACAGGGGGGTAATCAGCCCCAGCATTTT CASSPLGQGGNQPQHF
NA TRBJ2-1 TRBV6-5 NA TGTGCCAGCAGTTACGGACAAGAGCAGTTCTTC CASSYGQEQFF
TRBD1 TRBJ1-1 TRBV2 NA TGTGCCAGCAGTGGTGACAGGGCTGCCGAAGCTTTCTTT CASSGDRAAEAFF
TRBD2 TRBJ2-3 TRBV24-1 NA TGTGCCACCAGTGACCCCGGGACTAGCGGGAGGGCCAGCAGAGATACGCAGTATTTT CATSDPGTSGRASRDTQYF
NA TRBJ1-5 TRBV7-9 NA TGTGCCAGCAGCTTATCTGTAGGGGTAGAACAGCCCCAGCATTTT CASSLSVGVEQPQHF
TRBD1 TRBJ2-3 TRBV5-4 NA TGTGCCAGCAGCTTGCAGGACAGGATAACAGATACGCAGTATTTT CASSLQDRITDTQYF
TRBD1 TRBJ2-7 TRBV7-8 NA TGTGCCAGCAGCTTCAAAGCACAGGGGGGACACGAGCAGTACTTC CASSFKAQGGHEQYF
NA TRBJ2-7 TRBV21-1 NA TGTGCCAGCAGCAAAGAAGACGGGGGGCGGGAATCCTACGAGCAGTACTTC CASSKEDGGRESYEQYF
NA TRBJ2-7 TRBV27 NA TGTGCCAGCAGCCCGTGGACGGGGGGCGACGAGCAGTACTTC CASSPWTGGDEQYF
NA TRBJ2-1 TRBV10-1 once TGCGCCAGCAGTGAGTCGGTCTCTGGGGCCAATGAGCAGTTCTTC CASSESVSGANEQFF
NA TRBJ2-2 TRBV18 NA TGTGCCAGTCGAAGCGGGTCTGGGGAGCTGTTTTTT CASRSGSGELFF
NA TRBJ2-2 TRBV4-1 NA TGCGCCAGCAGCCAAGCACCCGGACTTCGGAACACCGGGGAGCTGTTTTTT CASSQAPGLRNTGELFF
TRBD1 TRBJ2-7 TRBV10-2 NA TGCGCCAGCAGTGGGGGAGGGGGACAGGGTCTTTACGAGCAGTACTTC CASSGGGGQGLYEQYF
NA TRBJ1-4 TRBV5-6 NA TGTGCCAGCAGCTTCTTCTCGGGTCGGGGTACGACTAATGAAAAACTGTTTTTT CASSFFSGRGTTNEKLFF
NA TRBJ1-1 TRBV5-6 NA TGTGCCAGCAGCTTAAACAGAGAAGCTTTCTTT CASSLNREAFF
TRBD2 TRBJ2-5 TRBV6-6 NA TGTGCCAGCTTACGAGGGCGGGGGGGCCTCGAGACCCAGTACTTC CASLRGRGGLETQYF
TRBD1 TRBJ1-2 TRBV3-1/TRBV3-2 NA TGTGCCAGCAGCTTCAGGAGGGACAGGGGGGAAAGCGGCTACACCTTC CASSFRRDRGESGYTF
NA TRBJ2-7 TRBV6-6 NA TGTGCCAGCACTGGGAGGACCTACGAGCAGTACTTC CASTGRTYEQYF
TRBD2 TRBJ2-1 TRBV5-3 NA TGTGCCAGAAGCTTGACAGGACTAGTTCTCTTC CARSLTGLVLF
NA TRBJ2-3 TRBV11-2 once TGTGCCAGCAGCTCGGTGCCAGATACGCAGTATTTT CASSSVPDTQYF
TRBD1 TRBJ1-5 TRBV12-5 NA TGTGCTAGTGGCTTCCCGGGACAGGGCGGTTTCAATCAGCCCCAGCATTTT CASGFPGQGGFNQPQHF
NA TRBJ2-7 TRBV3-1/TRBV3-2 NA TGTGCCAGCAGCCAAGTGAGCACTAGCTACTTGGAGCAGTACTTC CASSQVSTSYLEQYF
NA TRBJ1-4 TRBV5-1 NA TGCGCCAGCAGTATACAGGGAAGGGAGGAAAAACTGTTTTTT CASSIQGREEKLFF
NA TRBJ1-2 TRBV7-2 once TGTGCCAGCAGCAACGACAGATACCATGGCTACACCTTC CASSNDRYHGYTF
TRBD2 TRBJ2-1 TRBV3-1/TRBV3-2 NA TGTGCCAGCAGCCAAGATGGGGGGGGTAGGGAGCAGTTCTTC CASSQDGGGREQFF
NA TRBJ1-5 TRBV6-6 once TGTGCCAGCAGTTACAACGGGGAAGGTCAGCCCCAGCATTTT CASSYNGEGQPQHF
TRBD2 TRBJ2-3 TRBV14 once TGTGCCAGCAGCCGGCGGGGGACAGATACGCAGTATTTT CASSRRGTDTQYF
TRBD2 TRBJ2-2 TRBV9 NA TGTGCCAGCAGCCCCTTGGCTAGCGGCAACACCGGGGAGCTGTTTTTT CASSPLASGNTGELFF
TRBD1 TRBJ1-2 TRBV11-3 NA TGTGCCAGCAGCTTAGGCGGACAGGGTCCTAACTATGGCTACACCTTC CASSLGGQGPNYGYTF
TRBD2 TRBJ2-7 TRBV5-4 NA TGTGCCAGCAGCGCATACTCCGGGACTAGCAGTGGCGAGCAGTACTTC CASSAYSGTSSGEQYF
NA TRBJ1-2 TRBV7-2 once TGTGCCAGCAGCTTAGCGCTGGGGGCCAACTATGGCTACACCTTC CASSLALGANYGYTF
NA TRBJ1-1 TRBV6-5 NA TGTGCCAGCAGGCCAAGACGGGTGAGCACTGAAGCTTTCTTT CASRPRRVSTEAFF
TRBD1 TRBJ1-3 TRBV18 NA TGTGCCAGCTCACCACCGGGACAGTCTGGAAACACCATATATTTT CASSPPGQSGNTIYF
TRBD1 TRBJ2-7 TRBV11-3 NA TGTGCCAGCAGCTTAGGTACAGGGGGATCCTACGAGCAGTACTTC CASSLGTGGSYEQYF
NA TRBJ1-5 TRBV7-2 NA TGTGCCAGCAGCACAGACAGCGATAGCAATCAGCCCCAGCATTTT CASSTDSDSNQPQHF
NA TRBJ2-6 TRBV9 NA TGTGCCAGCAGCGTACCCCGCAGGACTGGGGCCAACGTCCTGACTTTC CASSVPRRTGANVLTF
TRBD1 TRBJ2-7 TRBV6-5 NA TGTGCCAGCAGTTACCGCGGACAGGGCGGTGATTACGAGCAGTACTTC CASSYRGQGGDYEQYF
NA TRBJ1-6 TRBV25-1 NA TGTGCCAGCAGTGACCCCGGCAGGGGCCATAATTCACCCCTCCACTTT CASSDPGRGHNSPLHF
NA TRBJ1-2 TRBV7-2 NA TGTGCCAGCAGCTTGGGGGCGTTCTATGGCTACACCTTC CASSLGAFYGYTF
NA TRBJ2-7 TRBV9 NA TGTGCCAGCAGCGTAACTTCCGGGGTCTACGAGCAGTACTTC CASSVTSGVYEQYF
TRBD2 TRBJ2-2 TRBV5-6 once TGTGCCAGCAGCTTGGGACTAGCTAAACTCACCGGGGAGCTGTTTTTT CASSLGLAKLTGELFF
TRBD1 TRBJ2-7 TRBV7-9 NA TGTGCCAGCAGCGGGACAGGAACCTACGAGCAGTACTTC CASSGTGTYEQYF
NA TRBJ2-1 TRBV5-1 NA TGCGCCAGCAGCTTGACAGCTGGCTCGAATGAGCAGTTCTTC CASSLTAGSNEQFF
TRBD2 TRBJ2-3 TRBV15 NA TGTGCCACCAGCAGTCGACTAGCGGGGGTCACAGATACGCAGTATTTT CATSSRLAGVTDTQYF
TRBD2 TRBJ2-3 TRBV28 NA TGTGCCAGCAGTACTTTAGCGGGAGGGCCATTGGATACGCAGTATTTT CASSTLAGGPLDTQYF